This TCR beta chain originates from a study of low-dose radiotherapy and immunotherapy resistance in tumors. Background on the study: Intravenous ipilimumab 1 mg/kg every six weeks was given with nivolumab 240 mg every two weeks. Starting cycle 1 day 1, oral aspirin 300 mg was given daily for four cycles.

V shed 6 bases and J shed 6 bases, with 10 bases lying between them. This CDR3 is built from 12 residues. CDR1 and CDR2 from the germline V gene are MDHEN and SYDVKM. With TRAV- and TRBV-specific primers, first-strand cDNA was made, covering the alpha and beta chains. It was with a constant-region primer and a V-primer adapter that TCRs were amplified over around 19 PCR cycles. In TCRdb, the reads were re-called with MiXCR into one record per CDR3 protein. The repertoire consists of about 35,000 distinct CDR3 sequences, with 20% to 25% occurring once and the leading ten covering about 9.2%. Time point defined: after trial treatment. Treatment given: LDRT plus nivolumab, ipilimumab, low-dose cyclophosphamide and aspirin (RACIN trial).

The sequences come from PBMCs, collected after low-dose radiotherapy plus immunotherapy. J is TRBJ2-3 and V is TRBV28, with D perhaps matching TRBD2 (5 bases). The clonotype comes from a female donor with ovarian cancer. The CDR3 nucleotides are TGTGCCAGCAGGTCCCGAGGGGATACGCAGTATTTT. Protein product: CASRSRGDTQYF.